These 12 T cell receptor beta chains were all obtained from the same sample, sequenced in a study of blood T cell repertoires in COVID-19 (dated by TCRdb to between 2020 and 2021). Receptor amplification or capture employed the immunoSEQ multiplex PCR assay. TCRdb obtained this table from immuneACCESS and retained in-frame rearrangements with V and J assigned. These tables miss some clones; where compared with another copy, unresolved V genes account for less than half of the shortfall, and the remainder is unexplained. This sample gives approximately 20,000 clones in total; roughly 90% of them show up just once. 11% of the sample belongs to the ten largest clones. Sequencing used peripheral blood. The receptors here all came from a human donor in a cohort sampled during active COVID-19.

The J gene is TRBJ2-1, the V gene TRBV2, with a possible D match to TRBD1 (6 bases). This CDR3 has 14 amino acids. V lost 6 bases and J 9 bases, leaving 18 bases between the germline ends. Germline CDR1 is SNHLY and CDR2 is FYNNEI. The CDR3 is CASSLDRYGSEQFF. In nucleotides, the CDR3 is TGTGCCAGCAGCTTGGACAGATATGGCAGTGAGCAGTTCTTC.

This sequence joins TRBV5-3 and TRBJ1-1, with 10 bases matching TRBD1. TRBV5-3 is an open reading frame, and its role is uncertain. Trimming cost V 4 bases and J 11 bases; bases outside gene matches: 14. The CDR3 contains 15 residues. Here the CDR3 DNA reads TGTGCCAGAAGCGAGAACGACGGACAGGGGGACGAGGCTTTCTTT. The encoded protein is CARSENDGQGDEAFF.

This chain connects TRBV29-1 to TRBJ1-1; D might be TRBD1 (5 bases). In germline, CDR1 is SQVTM, CDR2 ANQGSEA. The CDR3 sequence is 14 residues long. V lost 6 bases, J lost 2 bases, and 16 bases lay in between. The CDR3 reads CSVEGRLANTEAFF. The CDR3 DNA is TGCAGCGTGGAGGGACGGCTAGCCAACACTGAAGCTTTCTTT. The complete variable domain, with remaining parts taken from reference TRBV29-1 and TRBJ1-1, reads SAVISQKPSRDICQRGTSLTIQCQVDSQVTMMFWYRQQPGQSLTLIATANQGSEATYESGFVIDKFPISRPNLTFSTLTVSNMSPEDSSIYLCSVEGRLANTEAFFGQGTRLTVV.

This clone is categorized as large (0.1 to 1%). The gene calls are TRBV2 and TRBJ1-2; TRBD1 might be the D (5 bases). Germline V gene data show CDR1 as SNHLY and CDR2 as FYNNEI. The CDR3 is 14 amino acids. Trimming took 10 bases from V and 4 from J, leaving 19 bases between them. This CDR3 reads CATPPGGFGYGYTF. The CDR3 coding sequence is TGTGCCACACCTCCGGGGGGATTCGGCTATGGCTACACCTTC. The whole variable domain, filled in from reference TRBV2 and TRBJ1-2, reads EPEVTQTPSHQVTQMGQEVILRCVPISNHLYFYWYRQILGQKVEFLVSFYNNEISEKSEIFDDQFSVERPDGSNFTLKIRSTKLEDSAMYFCATPPGGFGYGYTFGSGTRLTVV.

This chain links TRBV2 with TRBJ2-7; D ambiguous. The CDR3 runs to 15 residues. The V and J ends lost 0 bases and 3 bases respectively, with 12 bases between them. Germline CDR1 SNHLY, CDR2 FYNNEI. The CDR3: CASSEALTLDYEQYF. DNA of the CDR3: TGTGCCAGCAGTGAAGCGCTTACCTTAGACTACGAGCAGTACTTC. Based on the CDR3 plus reference TRBV2 and TRBJ2-7, the full variable domain is EPEVTQTPSHQVTQMGQEVILRCVPISNHLYFYWYRQILGQKVEFLVSFYNNEISEKSEIFDDQFSVERPDGSNFTLKIRSTKLEDSAMYFCASSEALTLDYEQYFGPGTRLTVT.

This clone has more than one count but fewer than ten. The rearrangement uses TRBV11-2 and TRBJ1-2; 7 bases are a match to TRBD1. Trimming took 0 bases from V and 3 from J; bases not matched to a gene: 16. The CDR3 runs 19 residues. Per germline, CDR1 SGHAT and CDR2 FQNNGV. Here the CDR3 reads CASSLDFITGASRHYGYTF. CDR3 DNA sequence: TGTGCCAGCAGCTTAGATTTTATAACAGGGGCTAGTAGACACTATGGCTACACCTTC.

The chain combines TRBV5-5 with TRBJ1-2; 10 nucleotides agree with TRBD1. This CDR3 region has 15 residues. J lost 5 bases, V lost 0 bases, and 4 bases had no gene match. Germline CDR1 is SGHKS and CDR2 is YYEKEE (reference sequence). The CDR3 protein is CASSLEGQGLYGYTF. Here the CDR3 DNA reads TGTGCCAGCAGCTTGGAGGGACAGGGGCTTTATGGCTACACCTTC.

The chain employs TRBV10-1 and TRBJ2-7; possibly TRBD2 for D (5 bases). The CDR3 sequence is 11 residues long. From germline, CDR1 is WNHNN and CDR2 SYGVQD (reference sequence). The V end was cut by 11 bases, the J end by 2 bases, with 10 bases between. CDR3 nucleotide sequence: TGCGCCTCGAGCGGAGCCTACGAGCAGTACTTC. It yields the protein CASSGAYEQYF.

This chain joins TRBV6-5 and TRBJ1-1; tentative D call: TRBD1 (5 bases). Germline assignment: CDR1 MNHEY and CDR2 SVGAGI. CDR3 length: 14 residues. V was trimmed by 2 bases and J by 3 bases, leaving 10 bases between them. Here the CDR3 DNA reads TGTGCCAGCAGTTACAGGGGCATGGACACTGAAGCTTTCTTT. Amino acid sequence: CASSYRGMDTEAFF.

V gene TRBV3-1 (or the pseudogene TRBV3-2) combines with J gene TRBJ1-2, with D possibly TRBD1 on 5 matching bases. Trimming removed 1 base at V and 8 bases at J, with 17 bases between. This CDR3 has 15 amino acids. The V gene's germline CDR1 is LGHDT and CDR2 YNNKEL (reference sequence). CDR3 in amino acids: CASSQGVRGLEGYTF. The CDR3, as DNA: TGTGCCAGCAGCCAAGGGGTTAGGGGATTGGAGGGCTACACCTTC.

V gene TRBV30 combines with J gene TRBJ2-5; D tentatively reads TRBD1 or TRBD2 (5 bases each). CDR3 length: 14 residues. V lost 5 bases and J lost 4, with 17 bases in between. Per the germline V gene, CDR1 is GTSNPN and CDR2 is SVGIG (reference sequence). CDR3 protein: CAWDRPTGRETQYF. Written as DNA, the CDR3 is TGTGCCTGGGACAGACCAACGGGGAGAGAGACCCAGTACTTC.

The CDR3 protein is CASSEAGSAGGVNYGYTF. CDR3 DNA sequence: TGTGCCAGCAGTGAAGCTGGGTCGGCGGGGGGAGTAAACTATGGCTACACCTTC. J is TRBJ1-2 and V is TRBV6-1, with D tentatively TRBD1 (5 bases). CDR3 size: 18 residues. V was trimmed by 0 bases and J by 2 bases, leaving 19 bases between them. Germline-derived CDR1 and CDR2 are MNHNS and SASEGT.